This T cell receptor (beta chain) was found in a study of cytomegalovirus exposure and HLA in healthy donors. J lost 3 bases, V lost 4 bases, and 2 bases had no gene match. Germline V gene sequence: CDR1 KGHSH, CDR2 LQKENI. This CDR3 is built from 15 residues. Use of 60 Vbeta and 13 Jbeta primers characterized the PCR. The assay was immunoSEQ multiplex PCR, and TCRdb's table has in-frame clones only and misses some. The repertoire holds 240,000 or so clones, with around 81% as singletons. Sequencing input: PBMCs. The V gene is TRBV18, the J gene TRBJ2-3; 12 bases map to TRBD2. This clonotype was sampled from a woman aged 55 to 70 in good health and CMV-seropositive. The CDR3 DNA reads TGTGCCAGCTCACGGACTAGCGGGATAACAGATACGCAGTATTTT. This gives the protein CASSRTSGITDTQYF.